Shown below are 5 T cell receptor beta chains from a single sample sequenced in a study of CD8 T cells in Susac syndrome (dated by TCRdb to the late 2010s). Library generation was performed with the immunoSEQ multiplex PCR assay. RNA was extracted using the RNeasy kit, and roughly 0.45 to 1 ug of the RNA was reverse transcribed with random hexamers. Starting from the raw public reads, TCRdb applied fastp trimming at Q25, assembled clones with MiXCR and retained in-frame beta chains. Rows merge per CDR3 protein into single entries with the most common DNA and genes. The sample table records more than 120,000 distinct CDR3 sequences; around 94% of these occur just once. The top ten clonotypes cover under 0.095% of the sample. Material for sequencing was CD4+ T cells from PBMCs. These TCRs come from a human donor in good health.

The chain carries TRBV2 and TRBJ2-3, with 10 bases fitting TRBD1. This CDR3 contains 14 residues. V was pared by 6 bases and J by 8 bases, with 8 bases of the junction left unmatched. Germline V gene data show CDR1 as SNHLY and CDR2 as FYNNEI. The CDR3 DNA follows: TGTGCCAGCAGCCGACAGGGGGCTATGGTTACGCAGTATTTT. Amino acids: CASSRQGAMVTQYF.

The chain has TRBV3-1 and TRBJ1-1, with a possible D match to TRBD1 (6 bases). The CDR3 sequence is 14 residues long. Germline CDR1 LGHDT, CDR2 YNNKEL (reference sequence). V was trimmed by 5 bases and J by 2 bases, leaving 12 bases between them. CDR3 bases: TGTGCCAGCAGCACTGACAGGAGCAACACTGAAGCTTTCTTT. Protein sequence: CASSTDRSNTEAFF.

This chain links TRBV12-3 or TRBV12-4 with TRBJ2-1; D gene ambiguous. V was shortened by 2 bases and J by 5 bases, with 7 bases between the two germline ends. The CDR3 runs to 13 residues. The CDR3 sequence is CASSLRGHNEQFF. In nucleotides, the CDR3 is TGTGCCAGCAGTTTACGAGGCCACAATGAGCAGTTCTTC.

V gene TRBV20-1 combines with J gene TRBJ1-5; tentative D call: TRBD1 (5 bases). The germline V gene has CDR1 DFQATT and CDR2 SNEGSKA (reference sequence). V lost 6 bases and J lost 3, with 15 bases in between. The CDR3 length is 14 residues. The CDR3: CSADRDGVNQPQHF. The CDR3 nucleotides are TGCAGTGCAGACCGGGACGGGGTCAATCAGCCCCAGCATTTT.

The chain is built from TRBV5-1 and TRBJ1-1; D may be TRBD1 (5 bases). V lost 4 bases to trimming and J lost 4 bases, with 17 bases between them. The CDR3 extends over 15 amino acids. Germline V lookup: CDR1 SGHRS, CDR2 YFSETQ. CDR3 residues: CASSMGGAPSTEAFF. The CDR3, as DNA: TGCGCCAGCAGCATGGGAGGGGCCCCGAGCACTGAAGCTTTCTTT. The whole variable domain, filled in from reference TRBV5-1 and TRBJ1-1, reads KAGVTQTPRYLIKTRGQQVTLSCSPISGHRSVSWYQQTPGQGLQFLFEYFSETQRNKGNFPGRFSGRQFSNSRSEMNVSTLELGDSALYLCASSMGGAPSTEAFFGQGTRLTVV.